These 13 T cell receptor beta chains were sequenced from one sample in a study of blood T cell repertoires in COVID-19. Profiling relied on immunoSEQ multiplex PCR, and the TCRdb table lists in-frame clones only, not all of them. The sample includes some 300,000 clones, approximately 90% of them seen just once. The sequenced sample was peripheral blood. These receptors were collected from a woman aged 45-60 years with COVID-19, enrolled during active disease.

The rearrangement joins TRBV7-2 to TRBJ1-5; D gene ambiguous. Germline V gene sequence: CDR1 SGHTA, CDR2 FQGNSA. V shed 5 bases and J shed 3 bases, with 8 bases lying between them. This CDR3 comprises 13 residues. The CDR3 reads CASSELTNQPQHF. Here the CDR3 DNA reads TGTGCCAGCAGCGAGTTAACCAATCAGCCCCAGCATTTT.

This clone was recorded once. This sequence joins TRBV29-1 and TRBJ2-1; D may be TRBD1 (6 bases). The V and J ends lost 7 bases and 8 bases respectively, with 15 bases between them. CDR3 size: 12 residues. Germline CDR1 SQVTM, CDR2 ANQGSEA. In DNA form, the CDR3 reads TGCAGCGGCGGACAGTTTATCTATGAGCAGTTCTTC. Its protein is CSGGQFIYEQFF.

This chain uses TRBV4-3 with TRBJ1-2; TRBD1 agrees at 7 bases. The V gene end was trimmed by 4 bases and the J gene end by 4 bases; junction bases not matched to a gene: 9. CDR1 is LGHNA and CDR2 is YSLEER in the germline V gene. This CDR3 is 15 amino acids long. CDR3 loop: CASSPGTVGAYGYTF. Written as DNA, the CDR3 is TGCGCCAGCAGCCCGGGGACAGTGGGGGCCTATGGCTACACCTTC.

This sequence joins TRBV29-1 and TRBJ1-2, with 7 bases lining up with TRBD1. Germline V lookup: CDR1 SQVTM, CDR2 ANQGSEA. V was pared by 0 bases and J by 8 bases, with 12 bases of the junction left unmatched. This CDR3 contains 15 residues. CDR3 sequence: CSVEDDTGARNGYTF. The CDR3 nucleotides are TGCAGCGTTGAAGACGATACAGGGGCACGAAACGGCTACACCTTC. The full variable domain, with the rest looked up from reference TRBV29-1 and TRBJ1-2, is SAVISQKPSRDICQRGTSLTIQCQVDSQVTMMFWYRQQPGQSLTLIATANQGSEATYESGFVIDKFPISRPNLTFSTLTVSNMSPEDSSIYLCSVEDDTGARNGYTFGSGTRLTVV.

The chain has TRBV4-2 and TRBJ1-5; 7 nucleotides match TRBD1. After removal of 4 bases from V and 4 bases from J, the junction contained 16 bases not matched to a gene. CDR1 LGHNA and CDR2 YNFKEQ come from the germline V gene. CDR3 length: 18 residues. The CDR3 DNA is TGTGCCAGCAGCCTCTCCGATACCAGAGACAGGGCAAATCAGCCCCAGCATTTT. It yields the protein CASSLSDTRDRANQPQHF.

In this sample, this clone turned up once. This chain uses TRBV30 with TRBJ2-3, with D maybe TRBD2 (5 bases). Germline V gene sequence: CDR1 GTSNPN, CDR2 SVGIG (reference sequence). The ends were cut back, 0 bases at V and 12 bases at J, with 13 bases in the middle. The CDR3 has 12 residues. The CDR3 spells CAWSVRGRRQYF. CDR3 DNA: TGTGCCTGGAGTGTTCGGGGAAGGAGACAGTATTTT.

V gene TRBV10-3 combines with J gene TRBJ2-7; 9 positions match TRBD1. Germline trimming cut 3 bases from V and 2 bases from J; bases unmatched to any gene: 8. The CDR3 loop spans 16 amino acids. Germline V gives CDR1 ENHRY, CDR2 SYGVKD. The CDR3 is CAISDPGQGRAYEQYF. DNA for the CDR3: TGTGCCATCAGTGATCCCGGACAGGGGAGAGCCTACGAGCAGTACTTC.

The chain is built from TRBV20-1 and TRBJ1-1, with 10 bases that match TRBD1. CDR3 length: 18 amino acids. CDR1 is DFQATT, CDR2 SNEGSKA, per germline (reference sequence). V trimming: 3 bases; J trimming: 0 bases; junction bases outside the gene matches: 13. The CDR3 DNA is TGCAGTGCTAGTCGCCCTCGACAGGGGGCCGTTTTGAACACTGAAGCTTTCTTT. Its translation is CSASRPRQGAVLNTEAFF.

This clone was observed a few times. The rearrangement joins TRBV5-5 to TRBJ2-7; 7 bases line up with TRBD2. The V and J ends lost 4 bases and 6 bases, in that order; junction bases with no gene match: 10. Germline V gene data show CDR1 as SGHKS and CDR2 as YYEKEE (reference sequence). CDR3 length equals 14 residues. This chain's CDR3 is CASSRSGSTFEQYF. As DNA, the CDR3 is TGTGCCAGCAGCCGTAGCGGGTCTACATTCGAGCAGTACTTC. The full variable domain, with the rest looked up from reference TRBV5-5 and TRBJ2-7, is DAGVTQSPTHLIKTRGQQVTLRCSPISGHKSVSWYQQVLGQGPQFIFQYYEKEERGRGNFPDRFSARQFPNYSSELNVNALLLGDSALYLCASSRSGSTFEQYFGPGTRLTVT.

V gene TRBV27 combines with J gene TRBJ2-1; the match to TRBD2 covers 9 bases. The CDR3 has 15 residues. V lost 7 bases to trimming and J lost 5 bases; unmatched junction nucleotides: 9. Germline V gives CDR1 MNHEY, CDR2 SMNVEV (reference sequence). As DNA, the CDR3 is TGTGCCAGCAACCCGGGGGGACTAGCAGACAATGAGCAGTTCTTC. Protein product: CASNPGGLADNEQFF.

The chain carries TRBV5-1 and TRBJ2-1; unclear D gene. The ends were cut back, 1 base at V and 0 bases at J, with 11 bases in the middle. There are 16 residues in the CDR3. Germline V lookup: CDR1 SGHRS, CDR2 YFSETQ. CDR3 loop: CASSLLAGSSYNEQFF. In DNA form, the CDR3 reads TGCGCCAGCAGCTTGTTGGCAGGAAGCTCCTACAATGAGCAGTTCTTC.

The CDR3 bases are TGTGCCAGCGCCGGGGGGCGGGACACCGGGGAGCTGTTTTTT. It is translated as CASAGGRDTGELFF. This rearrangement joins TRBV25-1 to TRBJ2-2, with D perhaps TRBD2 (7 bases). CDR1 is MGHDK, CDR2 SYGVNS, per germline. CDR3 length: 14 amino acids. V gave up 8 bases and J gave up 3 bases, with 13 bases separating them.

The chain combines TRBV28 with TRBJ1-2; 9 bases align to TRBD1. This CDR3 region has 16 residues. After removal of 4 bases from V and 6 bases from J, the junction contained 12 bases not matched to a gene. The germline V gene encodes CDR1 MDHEN and CDR2 SYDVKM. CDR3 protein: CASSSVPGQGKNGYTF. CDR3 DNA: TGTGCCAGCAGTTCCGTCCCAGGACAGGGGAAGAATGGCTACACCTTC.